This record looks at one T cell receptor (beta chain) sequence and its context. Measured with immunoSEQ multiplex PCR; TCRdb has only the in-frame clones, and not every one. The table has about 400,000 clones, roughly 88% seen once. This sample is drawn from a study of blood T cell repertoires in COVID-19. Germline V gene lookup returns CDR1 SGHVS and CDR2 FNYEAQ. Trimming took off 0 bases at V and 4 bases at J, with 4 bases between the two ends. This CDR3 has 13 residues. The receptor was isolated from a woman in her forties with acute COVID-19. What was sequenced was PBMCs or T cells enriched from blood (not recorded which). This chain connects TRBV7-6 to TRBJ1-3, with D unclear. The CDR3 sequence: CASSLAAGNTIYF. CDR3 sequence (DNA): TGTGCCAGCAGCTTAGCGGCAGGAAACACCATATATTTT.